The rows below give T cell receptor beta chains drawn from one sample of a study of identical twins. Each CDR3 protein gets one entry after TCRdb re-called the 5' RACE reads with MiXCR. The table lists fewer than 650,000 distinct CDR3 sequences, approximately 9.6% of them singletons. The same sample was also used in a study of yellow fever vaccine responses in identical twins.

Specimen: PBMCs. These receptors originate from a woman aged 18-29 years in good health. Each CDR3 is given with its conserved first and last residue. A D gene is named only where the DNA matches it firmly. The size entry is marked missing in some rows and otherwise reads once, few, many or a size class.

TRBJ2-2 TRBV7-8 . few CASWNDRVLTGELFF TGTGCCAGCTGGAATGACAGAGTCTTGACCGGGGAGCTGTTTTTT
TRBJ2-7 TRBV7-9 . . CASSFPGAYEQYF TGTGCCAGCAGCTTCCCCGGTGCCTACGAGCAGTACTTC
TRBJ2-7 TRBV25-1 . . CASSDQGLEQYF TGTGCCAGCAGTGATCAGGGTTTAGAGCAGTACTTC
TRBJ2-3 TRBV10-3 TRBD1 few CAISVRVGTGGPDTQYF TGTGCCATCAGTGTTCGTGTGGGGACAGGGGGCCCAGATACGCAGTATTTT
TRBJ1-3 TRBV12-3/TRBV12-4 . few CASTGGAGNTIYF TGTGCCAGCACCGGGGGCGCTGGAAACACCATATATTTT
TRBJ2-5 TRBV7-2 . . CASSSGPGREETQYF TGTGCCAGCAGCTCCGGTCCGGGCAGGGAAGAGACCCAGTACTTC
TRBJ2-1 TRBV7-6 TRBD2 once CASSHSRLAGGNEQFF TGTGCCAGCAGCCATTCTCGACTAGCGGGAGGCAATGAGCAGTTCTTC
TRBJ2-3 TRBV5-6 . . CASSLGRKDGDTQYF TGTGCCAGCAGCTTGGGCCGGAAGGATGGAGATACGCAGTATTTT
TRBJ1-1 TRBV12-3/TRBV12-4 . . CASIDSAGSSTEAFF TGTGCCAGCATCGATTCAGCAGGGTCGAGCACTGAAGCTTTCTTT
TRBJ2-3 TRBV4-3 . . CASSQGWASPTRSTDTQYF TGCGCCAGCAGCCAAGGGTGGGCTAGCCCAACGAGGAGCACAGATACGCAGTATTTT
TRBJ2-3 TRBV7-3 TRBD2 . CASSSQPLAGSLDTQYF TGTGCCAGCAGCTCGCAACCACTAGCGGGGTCGTTAGATACGCAGTATTTT
TRBJ2-7 TRBV7-6 . many CASSLDLVHEQYF TGTGCCAGCAGCTTAGATCTAGTCCACGAGCAGTACTTC
TRBJ2-1 TRBV7-9 TRBD2 few CASMSGSYNEQFF TGTGCCAGCATGAGCGGGAGCTACAATGAGCAGTTCTTC
TRBJ2-1 TRBV15 . . CATSREVAPSSYNEQFF TGTGCCACCAGCAGAGAAGTGGCTCCTAGCTCCTACAATGAGCAGTTCTTC
TRBJ2-5 TRBV10-3 . . CAISTRRIGETQYF TGTGCCATCAGTACCCGTCGGATCGGGGAGACCCAGTACTTC
TRBJ1-2 TRBV6-5 . few CASSYTLDKFNYGYTF TGTGCCAGCAGTTATACTTTGGACAAGTTTAACTATGGCTACACCTTC
TRBJ2-5 TRBV5-5 . many CASSPTLGETQYF TGTGCCAGCAGCCCGACACTTGGGGAGACCCAGTACTTC
TRBJ2-7 TRBV6-5 . . CAAGGLYEQYF TGTGCCGCCGGAGGTCTCTACGAGCAGTACTTC
TRBJ2-7 TRBV24-1 TRBD1 many CATSDSQGATYEQYF TGTGCCACCAGTGACTCACAGGGGGCTACCTACGAGCAGTACTTC
TRBJ2-2 TRBV6-1 TRBD2 few CASRRTSGGLNTGELFF TGTGCCAGCAGACGGACTAGCGGGGGCCTCAACACCGGGGAGCTGTTTTTT
TRBJ2-3 TRBV6-2/TRBV6-3 TRBD2 . CASSYAGTSGGSSTDTQYF TGTGCCAGCAGTTATGCCGGGACTAGCGGGGGGAGTAGCACAGATACGCAGTATTTT
TRBJ2-2 TRBV5-4 . many CASSHRSNTGELFF TGTGCCAGCAGCCACAGATCGAACACCGGGGAGCTGTTTTTT
TRBJ2-3 TRBV5-6 TRBD1 few CASSLRDRALYGTDTQYF TGTGCCAGCAGCTTGAGGGACAGGGCGCTATACGGCACAGATACGCAGTATTTT
TRBJ1-2 TRBV12-3/TRBV12-4 . few CASSIDGASYTF TGTGCCAGCAGCATCGACGGGGCCAGCTACACCTTC